This T cell receptor beta chain originates from a study of PD-1 blockade in classical Hodgkin lymphoma. This table comes from immunoSEQ multiplex PCR, and its TCRdb copy is limited to in-frame clones, with some not included. The sample holds 45,000 to 60,000 clones, around 90% seen once. Time point specified: newly diagnosed, previously untreated cHL patient sample. It was PBMCs in newly diagnosed, untreated classical Hodgkin lymphoma that served as comparison. The CDR3 sequence is 15 residues long. CDR1 is SGHTA and CDR2 is FQGTGA in the germline V gene. The ends lost 0 bases at V and 9 bases at J; junction bases unmatched: 5. The count of this clone is one. Its specificity is unknown. Findings of the study overall: Possible causes of repertoire differences, disease activity or prior therapy, remain undefined. It was reported that newly diagnosed patients had less baseline TCR diversity than healthy donors.

The V gene is TRBV7-3, the J gene TRBJ2-5; 12 bases match TRBD2. The sequence was obtained from a human donor with classical Hodgkin lymphoma. Specimen: peripheral blood mononuclear cells (PBMCs). The CDR3 reads CASSLTGTSGLPQYF. For the CDR3, the DNA is TGTGCCAGCAGCTTAACTGGGACTAGCGGGTTACCCCAGTACTTC.